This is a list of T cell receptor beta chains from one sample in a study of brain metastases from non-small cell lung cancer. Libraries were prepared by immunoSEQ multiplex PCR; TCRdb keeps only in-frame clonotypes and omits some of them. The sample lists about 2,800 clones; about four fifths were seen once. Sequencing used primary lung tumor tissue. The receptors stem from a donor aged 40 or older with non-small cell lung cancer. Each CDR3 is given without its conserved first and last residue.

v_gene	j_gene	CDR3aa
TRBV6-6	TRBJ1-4	ASSWGEKLF
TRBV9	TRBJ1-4	ASSPRGRENEKLF
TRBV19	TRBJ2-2	ASSIPGELF
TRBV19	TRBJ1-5	ASSRANQPQH
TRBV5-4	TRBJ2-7	ASSTGVSNEQY
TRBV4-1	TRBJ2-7	ASSQWGEQY
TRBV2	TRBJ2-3	ASNLRDGVGTQY
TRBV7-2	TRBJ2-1	ASSLVRGQSAQF
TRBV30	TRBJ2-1	AWSGQTGTEQF
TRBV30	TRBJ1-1	AVDTKLNTEAF
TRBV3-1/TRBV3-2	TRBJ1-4	ASSRDFRNEKLF
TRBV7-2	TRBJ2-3	ASSLVRNTDTQY
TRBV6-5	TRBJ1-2	ASSQGGYT
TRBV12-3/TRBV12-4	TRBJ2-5	ASSPDRVDYQY
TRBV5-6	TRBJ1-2	ASSDGWSSRGYT
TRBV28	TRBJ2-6	ASSSVGVGANVLT
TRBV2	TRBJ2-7	VSRDRGSYEQY
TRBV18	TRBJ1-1	ASSLRQGAGINTEAF
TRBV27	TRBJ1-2	ASRPRNPQYGYT
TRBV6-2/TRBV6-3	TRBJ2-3	ASSNPGPTDTQY
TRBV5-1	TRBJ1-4	ASSLGEPDVKLF
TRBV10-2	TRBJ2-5	ASSELTSGQETQY
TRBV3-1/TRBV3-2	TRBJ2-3	ASSHAGDGSDTQY
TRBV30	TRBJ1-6	AWSTGQDNSPLH
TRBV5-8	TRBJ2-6	ASSRRMSSGANVLT
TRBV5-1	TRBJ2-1	ASSWRQGRNNEQF
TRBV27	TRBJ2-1	ASSLFPPRLAGGPNEQF
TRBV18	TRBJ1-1	ASSPLPPSLNTKAF
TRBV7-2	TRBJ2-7	ASSFGGQVSYEQY
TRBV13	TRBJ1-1	ASSLRPSVEAF
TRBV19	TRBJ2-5	ASAGLGETQY
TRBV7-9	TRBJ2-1	ASSSTENNEQF
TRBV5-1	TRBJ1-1	ASSLTGQGSEAF
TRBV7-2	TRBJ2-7	ASSSDRGGTYEQY
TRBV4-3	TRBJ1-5	ASSQDKWVSPQH
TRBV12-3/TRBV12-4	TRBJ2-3	VAAGEDTQY
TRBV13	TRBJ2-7	ASSHRDRGQGEQY
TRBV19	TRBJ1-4	ASREHLTNEKLF
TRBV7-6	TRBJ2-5	ASSLEAPTQY
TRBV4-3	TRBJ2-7	ASSQEDRAYEQY
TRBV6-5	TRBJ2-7	ASRLRTDMYEQY
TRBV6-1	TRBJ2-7	ASREREGGSYEQY
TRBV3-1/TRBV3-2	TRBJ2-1	ASSQVLSSGNNEQF
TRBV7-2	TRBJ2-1	ASSPRTSGVYEQF
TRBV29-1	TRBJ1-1	SVNILGRGVNTEAF